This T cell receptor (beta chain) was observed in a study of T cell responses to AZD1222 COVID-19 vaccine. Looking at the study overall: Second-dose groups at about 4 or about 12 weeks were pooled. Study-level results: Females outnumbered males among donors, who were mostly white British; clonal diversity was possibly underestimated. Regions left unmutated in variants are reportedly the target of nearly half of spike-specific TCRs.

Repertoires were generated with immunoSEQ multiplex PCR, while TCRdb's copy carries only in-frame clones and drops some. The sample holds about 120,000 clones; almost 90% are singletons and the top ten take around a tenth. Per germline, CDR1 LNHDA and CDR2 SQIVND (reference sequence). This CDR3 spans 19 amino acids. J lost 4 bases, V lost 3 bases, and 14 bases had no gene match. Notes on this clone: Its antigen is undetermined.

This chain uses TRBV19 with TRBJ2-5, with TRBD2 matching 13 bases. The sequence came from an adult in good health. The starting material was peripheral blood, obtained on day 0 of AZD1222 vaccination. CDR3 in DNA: TGTGCCAGTAGTATCCGACAGAGAGGACTAGCGGGGGAGGGAGAGACCCAGTACTTC. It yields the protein CASSIRQRGLAGEGETQYF. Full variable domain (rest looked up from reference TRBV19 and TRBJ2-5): DGGITQSPKYLFRKEGQNVTLSCEQNLNHDAMYWYRQDPGQGLRLIYYSQIVNDFQKGDIAEGYSVSREKKESFPLTVTSAQKNPTAFYLCASSIRQRGLAGEGETQYFGPGTRLLVL.